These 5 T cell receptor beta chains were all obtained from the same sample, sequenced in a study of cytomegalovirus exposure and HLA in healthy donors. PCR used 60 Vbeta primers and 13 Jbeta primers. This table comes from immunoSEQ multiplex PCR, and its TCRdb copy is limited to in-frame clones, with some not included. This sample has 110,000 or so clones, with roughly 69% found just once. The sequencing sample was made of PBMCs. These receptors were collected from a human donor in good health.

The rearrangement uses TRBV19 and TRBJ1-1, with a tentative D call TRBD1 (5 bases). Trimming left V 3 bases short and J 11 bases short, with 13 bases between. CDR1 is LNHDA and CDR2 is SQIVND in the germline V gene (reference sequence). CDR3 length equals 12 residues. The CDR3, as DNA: TGTGCCAGTAGTATTGCAGGGAGGACGGCTTTCTTT. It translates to CASSIAGRTAFF. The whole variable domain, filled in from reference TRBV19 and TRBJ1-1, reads DGGITQSPKYLFRKEGQNVTLSCEQNLNHDAMYWYRQDPGQGLRLIYYSQIVNDFQKGDIAEGYSVSREKKESFPLTVTSAQKNPTAFYLCASSIAGRTAFFGQGTRLTVV.

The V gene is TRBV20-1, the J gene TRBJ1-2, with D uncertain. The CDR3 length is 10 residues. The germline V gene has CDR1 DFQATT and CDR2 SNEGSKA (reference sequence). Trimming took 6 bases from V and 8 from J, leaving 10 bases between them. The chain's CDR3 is CSARGGGYTF. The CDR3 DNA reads TGCAGTGCCCGAGGTGGGGGCTACACCTTC.

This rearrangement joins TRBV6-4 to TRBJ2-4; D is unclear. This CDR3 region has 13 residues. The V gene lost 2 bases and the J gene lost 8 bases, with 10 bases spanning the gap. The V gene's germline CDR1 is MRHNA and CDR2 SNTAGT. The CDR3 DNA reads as TGTGCCAGCAGTGACGGGCCATTTGACATTCAGTACTTC. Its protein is CASSDGPFDIQYF.

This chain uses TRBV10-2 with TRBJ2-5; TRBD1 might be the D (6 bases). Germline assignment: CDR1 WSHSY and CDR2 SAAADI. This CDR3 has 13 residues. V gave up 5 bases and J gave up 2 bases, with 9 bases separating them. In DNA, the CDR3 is TGCGCCAGCAGTACGACAGGACAAGAGACCCAGTACTTC. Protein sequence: CASSTTGQETQYF.

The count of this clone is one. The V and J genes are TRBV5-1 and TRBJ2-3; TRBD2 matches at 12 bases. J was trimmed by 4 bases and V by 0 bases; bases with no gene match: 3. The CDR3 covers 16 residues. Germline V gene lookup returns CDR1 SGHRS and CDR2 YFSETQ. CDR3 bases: TGCGCCAGCAGCTTGGGACTAGCGGGGGACTCAGATACGCAGTATTTT. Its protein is CASSLGLAGDSDTQYF.